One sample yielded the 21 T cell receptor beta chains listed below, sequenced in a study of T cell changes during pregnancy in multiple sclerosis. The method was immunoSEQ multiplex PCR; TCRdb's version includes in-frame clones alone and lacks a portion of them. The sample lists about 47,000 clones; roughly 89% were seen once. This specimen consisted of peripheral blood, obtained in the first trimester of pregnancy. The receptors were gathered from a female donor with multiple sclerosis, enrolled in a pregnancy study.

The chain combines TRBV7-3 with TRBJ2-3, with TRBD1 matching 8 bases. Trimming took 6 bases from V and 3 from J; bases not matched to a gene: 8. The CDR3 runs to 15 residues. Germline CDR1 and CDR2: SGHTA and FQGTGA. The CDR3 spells CASSRAQGATDTQYF. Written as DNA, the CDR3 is TGTGCCAGCAGTCGCGCCCAGGGGGCTACAGATACGCAGTATTTT.

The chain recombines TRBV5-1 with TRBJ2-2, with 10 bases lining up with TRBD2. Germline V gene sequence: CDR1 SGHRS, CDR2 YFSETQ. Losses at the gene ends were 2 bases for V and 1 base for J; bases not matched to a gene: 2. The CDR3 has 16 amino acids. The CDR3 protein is CASSFRLAGNTGELFF. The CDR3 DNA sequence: TGCGCCAGCAGCTTTCGACTAGCGGGGAACACCGGGGAGCTGTTTTTT.

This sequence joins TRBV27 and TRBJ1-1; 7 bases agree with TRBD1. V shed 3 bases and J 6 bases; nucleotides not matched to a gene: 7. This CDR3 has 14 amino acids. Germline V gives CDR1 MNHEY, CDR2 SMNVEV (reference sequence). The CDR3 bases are TGTGCCAGCAGTTTTACAGGGACAGTTGCTGAAGCTTTCTTT. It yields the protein CASSFTGTVAEAFF.

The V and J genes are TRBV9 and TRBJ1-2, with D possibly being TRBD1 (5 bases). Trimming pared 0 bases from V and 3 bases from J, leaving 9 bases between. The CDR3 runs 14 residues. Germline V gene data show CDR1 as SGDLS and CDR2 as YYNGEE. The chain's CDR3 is CASSVEQGYYGYTF. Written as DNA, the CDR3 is TGTGCCAGCAGCGTAGAGCAGGGCTACTATGGCTACACCTTC.

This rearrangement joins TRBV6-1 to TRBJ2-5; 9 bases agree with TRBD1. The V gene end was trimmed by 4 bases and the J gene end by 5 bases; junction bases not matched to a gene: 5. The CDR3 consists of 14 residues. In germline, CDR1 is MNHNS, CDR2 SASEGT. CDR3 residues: CASSGQGVWETQYF. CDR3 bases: TGTGCCAGCAGTGGACAGGGGGTGTGGGAGACCCAGTACTTC.

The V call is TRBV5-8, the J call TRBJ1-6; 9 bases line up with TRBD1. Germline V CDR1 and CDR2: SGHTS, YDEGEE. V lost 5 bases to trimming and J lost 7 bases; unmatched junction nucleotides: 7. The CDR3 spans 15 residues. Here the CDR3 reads CASRSGQGFNSPLHF. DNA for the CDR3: TGTGCCAGCAGGTCCGGACAGGGGTTCAATTCACCCCTCCACTTT.

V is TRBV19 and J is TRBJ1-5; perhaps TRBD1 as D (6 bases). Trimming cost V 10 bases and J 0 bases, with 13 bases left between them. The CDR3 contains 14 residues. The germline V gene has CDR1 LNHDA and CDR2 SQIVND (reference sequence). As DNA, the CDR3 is TGTGCCACAAACGGACAGTTTAGCAATCAGCCCCAGCATTTT. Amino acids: CATNGQFSNQPQHF.

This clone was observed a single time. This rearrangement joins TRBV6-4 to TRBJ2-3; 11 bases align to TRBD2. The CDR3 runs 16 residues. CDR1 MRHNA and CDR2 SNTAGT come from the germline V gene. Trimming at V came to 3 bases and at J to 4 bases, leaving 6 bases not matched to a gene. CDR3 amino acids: CASSEGSGGAADTQYF. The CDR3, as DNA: TGTGCCAGCAGTGAAGGTAGCGGGGGGGCCGCAGATACGCAGTATTTT.

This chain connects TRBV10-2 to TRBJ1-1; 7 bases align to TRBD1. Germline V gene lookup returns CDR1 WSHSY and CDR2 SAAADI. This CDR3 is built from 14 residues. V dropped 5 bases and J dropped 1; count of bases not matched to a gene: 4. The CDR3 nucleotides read TGCGCCAGCAGTAGACAGGGCCCGAACACTGAAGCTTTCTTT. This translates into CASSRQGPNTEAFF.

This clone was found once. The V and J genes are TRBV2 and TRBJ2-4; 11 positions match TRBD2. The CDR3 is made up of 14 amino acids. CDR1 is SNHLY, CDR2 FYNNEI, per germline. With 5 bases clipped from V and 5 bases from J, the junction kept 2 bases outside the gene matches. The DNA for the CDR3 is TGTGCCAGCAGTCAACTAGCGGGGGAAAACATTCAGTACTTC. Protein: CASSQLAGENIQYF.

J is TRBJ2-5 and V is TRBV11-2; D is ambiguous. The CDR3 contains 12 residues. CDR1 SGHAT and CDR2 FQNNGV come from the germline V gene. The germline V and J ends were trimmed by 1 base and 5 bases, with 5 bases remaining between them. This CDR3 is CASSLAQETQYF. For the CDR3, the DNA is TGTGCCAGCAGCTTAGCCCAGGAGACCCAGTACTTC.

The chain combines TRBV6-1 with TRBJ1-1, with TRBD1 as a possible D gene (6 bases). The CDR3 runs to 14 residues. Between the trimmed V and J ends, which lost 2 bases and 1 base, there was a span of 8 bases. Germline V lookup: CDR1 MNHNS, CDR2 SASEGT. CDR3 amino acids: CASSETDRNTEAFF. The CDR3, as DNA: TGTGCCAGCAGTGAAACGGACAGGAACACTGAAGCTTTCTTT.

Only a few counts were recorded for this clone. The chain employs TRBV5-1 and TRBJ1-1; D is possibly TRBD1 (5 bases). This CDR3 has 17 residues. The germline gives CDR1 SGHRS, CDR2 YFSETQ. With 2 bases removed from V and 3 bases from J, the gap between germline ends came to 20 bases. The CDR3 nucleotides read TGCGCCAGCAGCTTCTCGTCTCGGGGGACCTGGGACACTGAAGCTTTCTTT. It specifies CASSFSSRGTWDTEAFF.

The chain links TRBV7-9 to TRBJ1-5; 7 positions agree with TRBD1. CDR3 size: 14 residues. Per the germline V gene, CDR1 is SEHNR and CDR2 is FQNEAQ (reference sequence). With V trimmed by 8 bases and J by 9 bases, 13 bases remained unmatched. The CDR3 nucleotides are TGTGCCAGCGGTAGGACAGGCAGGGGGATGCCCCAGCATTTT. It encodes CASGRTGRGMPQHF.

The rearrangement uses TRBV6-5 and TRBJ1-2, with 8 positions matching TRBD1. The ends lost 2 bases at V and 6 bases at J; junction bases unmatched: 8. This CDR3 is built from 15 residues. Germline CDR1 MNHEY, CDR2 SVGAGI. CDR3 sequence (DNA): TGTGCCAGCAGTTACGGGGCAGGGGGCGCGAATGGCTACACCTTC. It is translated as CASSYGAGGANGYTF.

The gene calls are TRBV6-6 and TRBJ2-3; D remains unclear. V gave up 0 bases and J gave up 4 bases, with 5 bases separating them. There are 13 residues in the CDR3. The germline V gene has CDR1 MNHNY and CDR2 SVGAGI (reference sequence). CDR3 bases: TGTGCCAGCAGTTACTCTAACTCAGATACGCAGTATTTT. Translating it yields CASSYSNSDTQYF.

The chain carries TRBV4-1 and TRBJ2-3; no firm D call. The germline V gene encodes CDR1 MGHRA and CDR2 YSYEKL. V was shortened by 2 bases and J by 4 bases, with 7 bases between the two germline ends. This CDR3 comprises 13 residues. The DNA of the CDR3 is TGCGCCAGCAGCCAACACCGGGCAGATACGCAGTATTTT. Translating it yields CASSQHRADTQYF.

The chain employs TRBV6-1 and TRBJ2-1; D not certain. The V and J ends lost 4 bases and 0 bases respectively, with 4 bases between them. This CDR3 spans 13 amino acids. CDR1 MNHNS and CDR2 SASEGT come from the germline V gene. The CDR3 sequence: CASSGYSYNEQFF. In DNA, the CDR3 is TGTGCCAGCAGTGGTTACTCCTACAATGAGCAGTTCTTC.

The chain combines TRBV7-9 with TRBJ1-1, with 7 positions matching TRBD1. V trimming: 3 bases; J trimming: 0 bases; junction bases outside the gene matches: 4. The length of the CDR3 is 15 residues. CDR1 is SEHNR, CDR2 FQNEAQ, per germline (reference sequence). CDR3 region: CASSFTGALNTEAFF. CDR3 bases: TGTGCCAGCAGCTTCACAGGGGCGCTGAACACTGAAGCTTTCTTT.

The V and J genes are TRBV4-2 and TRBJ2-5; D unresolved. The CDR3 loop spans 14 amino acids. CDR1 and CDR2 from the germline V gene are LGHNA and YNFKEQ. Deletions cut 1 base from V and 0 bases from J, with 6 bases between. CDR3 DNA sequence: TGTGCCAGCAGCCAAGTCCTCGACCAAGAGACCCAGTACTTC. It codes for CASSQVLDQETQYF.

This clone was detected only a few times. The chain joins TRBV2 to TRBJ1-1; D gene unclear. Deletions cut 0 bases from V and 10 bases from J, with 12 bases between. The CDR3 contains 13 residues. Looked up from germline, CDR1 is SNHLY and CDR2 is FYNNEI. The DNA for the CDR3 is TGTGCCAGCAGTGAAGCGCGAGGGTATGGAGCTTTCTTT. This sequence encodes CASSEARGYGAFF.